The 8 T cell receptor beta chains below were found in one sample sequenced in a study of T-cell reconstitution after alpha-beta-depleted transplantation in children. Molecular barcoding with unique molecular identifiers was used for the TCRbeta library. Each CDR3 protein is one row after TCRdb ran MiXCR on the PCR reads. The sample records roughly 500,000 distinct CDR3 sequences, 10% to 13% being singletons. This material consisted of PBMCs, taken before TCRalphabeta/CD19-depleted stem cell transplant. Source of these receptors: a child aged 2-15 years with inherited bone marrow failure, due to receive a stem cell transplant.

The rearrangement uses TRBV7-6 and TRBJ2-7; D may match TRBD1 or TRBD2 (5 bases each). Trimming took off 0 bases at V and 12 bases at J, with 27 bases between the two ends. The CDR3 covers 17 residues. The germline V gene encodes CDR1 SGHVS and CDR2 FNYEAQ. The CDR3, as DNA: TGTGCCAGCAGCTTAGCGCTGGGACGGCATTCCTACGAGCAATGGTACTTC. Translating gives CASSLALGRHSYEQWYF.

This clonotype was detected only a few times. The gene calls are TRBV12-3 or TRBV12-4 and TRBJ1-1; 8 nucleotides line up with TRBD1. J was trimmed by 1 base and V by 4 bases; bases with no gene match: 8. This CDR3 has 16 residues. This CDR3 is CASSSGWTGRNTEAFF. CDR3 nucleotides: TGTGCCAGCAGTTCCGGTTGGACAGGGAGGAACACTGAAGCTTTCTTT.

This clonotype occurred many times. The chain is built from TRBV29-1 and TRBJ2-7, with TRBD2 matching 9 bases. V dropped 2 bases and J dropped 6; count of bases not matched to a gene: 8. The germline gives CDR1 SQVTM, CDR2 ANQGSEA. CDR3 length: 14 residues. The CDR3 sequence is CSVERQREVPEQYF. Written as DNA, the CDR3 is TGCAGCGTTGAAAGACAGCGGGAGGTCCCCGAGCAGTACTTC.

This clonotype was seen more than once but under ten times. This chain joins TRBV4-3 and TRBJ2-3; D possibly corresponds to TRBD1 (6 bases). Deletions cut 0 bases from V and 2 bases from J, with 12 bases between. The CDR3 has 16 amino acids. Germline V CDR1 and CDR2: LGHNA, YSLEER. The DNA of the CDR3 is TGCGCCAGCAGCCAAGACCACAGGGACCACACAGATACGCAGTATTTT. Residues: CASSQDHRDHTDTQYF.

The sample holds many counts of this clonotype. This chain connects TRBV4-3 to TRBJ2-2, with D possibly matching TRBD2 (6 bases). Trimming shortened V by 1 base and J by 6 bases, and 15 bases separated the two germline ends. The CDR3 runs 16 residues. From germline, CDR1 is LGHNA and CDR2 YSLEER. The CDR3 region is CASSQGREFFAGELFF. CDR3 nucleotides: TGCGCCAGCAGCCAAGGCCGGGAGTTTTTTGCCGGGGAGCTGTTTTTT.

In the case of this clonotype: A much larger clone lies one base from this, so it may be a read error. J is TRBJ2-3 and V is TRBV29-1; tentative D call: TRBD1 (7 bases). Per the germline V gene, CDR1 is SQVTM and CDR2 is ANQGSEA. V was pared by 6 bases and J by 2 bases, with 18 bases between. The CDR3 runs to 15 residues. CDR3 sequence reads: CSVEGDSANTDTQYF. The CDR3 nucleotides read TGCAGCGTGGAGGGGGACAGCGCAAACACAGATACGCAGTATTTT.

Many counts were recorded for this clonotype. This chain uses TRBV27 with TRBJ2-3; no reliable D call. Germline-derived CDR1 and CDR2 are MNHEY and SMNVEV (reference sequence). CDR3 size: 13 residues. V was cut by 0 bases and J by 4 bases, with 5 bases left in between. CDR3 region: CASSLSRSDTQYF. Here the CDR3 DNA reads TGTGCCAGCAGTTTATCGAGGTCAGATACGCAGTATTTT.

This clonotype was found many times. V usage is TRBV6-5 and J usage is TRBJ1-1; no firm D call. The V end lost 6 bases, the J end lost 4 bases, and 12 bases lay between the germline ends. The CDR3 is made up of 13 amino acids. Germline CDR1 reads MNHEY; CDR2 reads SVGAGI. The CDR3 DNA is TGTGCCAGCAGCAACCGGAGGTCCACTGAAGCTTTCTTT. Translating gives CASSNRRSTEAFF.